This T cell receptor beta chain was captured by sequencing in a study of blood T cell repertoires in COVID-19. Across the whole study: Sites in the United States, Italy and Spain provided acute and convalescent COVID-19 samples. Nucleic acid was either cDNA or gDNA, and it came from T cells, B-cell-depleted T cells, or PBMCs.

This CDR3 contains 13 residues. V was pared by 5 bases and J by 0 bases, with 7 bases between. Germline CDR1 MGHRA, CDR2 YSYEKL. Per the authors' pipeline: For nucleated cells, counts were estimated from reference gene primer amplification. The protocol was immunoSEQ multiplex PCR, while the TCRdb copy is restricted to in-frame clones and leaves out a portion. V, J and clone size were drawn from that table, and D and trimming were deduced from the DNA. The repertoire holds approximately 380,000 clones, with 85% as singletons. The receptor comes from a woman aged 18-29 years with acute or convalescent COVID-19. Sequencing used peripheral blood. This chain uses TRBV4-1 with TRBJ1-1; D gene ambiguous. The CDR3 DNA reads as TGCGCCAGCAGCATCGGAGTGAACACTGAAGCTTTCTTT. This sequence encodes CASSIGVNTEAFF.